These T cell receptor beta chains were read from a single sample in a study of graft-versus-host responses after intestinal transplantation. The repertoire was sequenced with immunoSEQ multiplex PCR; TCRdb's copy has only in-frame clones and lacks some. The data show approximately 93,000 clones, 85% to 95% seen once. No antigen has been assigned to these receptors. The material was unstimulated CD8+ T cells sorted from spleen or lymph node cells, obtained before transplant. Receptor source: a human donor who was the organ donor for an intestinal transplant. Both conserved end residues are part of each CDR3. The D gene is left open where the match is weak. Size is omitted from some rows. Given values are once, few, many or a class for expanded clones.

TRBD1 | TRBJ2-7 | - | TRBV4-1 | TGCGCCAGCAGTATACTCTCGGACAGGGGGGCCGAGCAGTACTTC | CASSILSDRGAEQYF
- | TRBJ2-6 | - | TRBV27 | TGTGCCAGCAGTGCGACTCACTCTGGGGCCAACGTCCTGACTTTC | CASSATHSGANVLTF
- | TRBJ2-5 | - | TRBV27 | TGTGCCGTGGGGAGGAGAGATGAAGAGACCCAGTACTTC | CAVGRRDEETQYF
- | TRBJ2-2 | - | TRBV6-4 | TGTGCCAGCAGTGGCACAGACACCGGGGAGCTGTTTTTT | CASSGTDTGELFF
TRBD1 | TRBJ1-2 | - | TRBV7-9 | TGTGCCAGCAACCCAGAGGCGGGACAGTCATACTATGGCTACACCTTC | CASNPEAGQSYYGYTF
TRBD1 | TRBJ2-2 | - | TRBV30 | TGTGCCGGAGAGGGGGCGAGCGGTTTGAACACCGGGGAGCTGTTTTTT | CAGEGASGLNTGELFF
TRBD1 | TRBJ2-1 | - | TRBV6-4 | TGTGCCAGCAGTGATAAAGGACAGGATGAGCAGTTCTTC | CASSDKGQDEQFF
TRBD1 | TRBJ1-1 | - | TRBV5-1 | TGCGCCAGCAGCTTGGCGGACAGGGGAACTGAAGCTTTCTTT | CASSLADRGTEAFF
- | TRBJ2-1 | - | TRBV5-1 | TGCGCCAGCGGGCCGAAGAGGTTCTTC | CASGPKRFF
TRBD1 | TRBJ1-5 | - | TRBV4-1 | TGCGCCAGCAGCCAAGATGCAGGGGGATGGAGCAATCAGCCCCAGCATTTT | CASSQDAGGWSNQPQHF
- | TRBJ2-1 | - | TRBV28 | TGTGCCAGCAGTTTTCATTCGGCTCAGGGGAGCGCTGGGAGCGGGCAGTTCTTC | CASSFHSAQGSAGSGQFF
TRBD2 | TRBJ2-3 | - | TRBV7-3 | TGTGCCAGCAGCTCTGTAGCGGGAGGTTTGGATACGCAGTATTTT | CASSSVAGGLDTQYF
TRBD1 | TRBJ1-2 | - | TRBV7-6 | TGTGCCAGCAGCTCCCCTGGGACAGGGGTTTTGGGCTACACCTTC | CASSSPGTGVLGYTF
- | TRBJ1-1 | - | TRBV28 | TGTGCCAGCAGTTTCCTCACTCGGGTCACTGAAGCTTTCTTT | CASSFLTRVTEAFF
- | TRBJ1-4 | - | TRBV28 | TGTGCCAGCAGTCCGGGAGTTAATGAAAAACTGTTTTTT | CASSPGVNEKLFF
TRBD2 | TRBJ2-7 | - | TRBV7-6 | TGTGCCAGCAGTAGGACTAGCGGGGGGTTCTACGAGCAGTACTTC | CASSRTSGGFYEQYF
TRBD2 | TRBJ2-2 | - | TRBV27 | TGTGCCAGCAGTTTCACAGCGGGAGGGATGAACACCGGGGAGCTGTTTTTT | CASSFTAGGMNTGELFF
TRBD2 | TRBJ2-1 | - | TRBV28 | TGTGCCAGCAGTTTACGGGGGGGTGCGTACAATGAGCAGTTCTTC | CASSLRGGAYNEQFF
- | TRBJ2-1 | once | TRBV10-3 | TGTGCCATCAGTGTGTCGTCTCAGAACAATGAGCAGTTCTTC | CAISVSSQNNEQFF
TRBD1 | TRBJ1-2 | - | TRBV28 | TGTGCCAGCAGTTTAACACCGGGACAGGGAGACTATGGCTACACCTTC | CASSLTPGQGDYGYTF
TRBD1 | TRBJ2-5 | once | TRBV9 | TGTGCCAGCAGCCCTACAGGGGGTGGGGTGGGGGAGACCCAGTACTTC | CASSPTGGGVGETQYF
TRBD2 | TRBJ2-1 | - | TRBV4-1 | TGCGCCAGCAGCCAAGATGAGGCGGGGGGGATTTACAATGAGCAGTTCTTC | CASSQDEAGGIYNEQFF
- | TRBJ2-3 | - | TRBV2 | TGTGCCAGCAGTGAAGGAAACGTATTGAGGGGACTCGTTTTTCATACGCAGTATTTT | CASSEGNVLRGLVFHTQYF
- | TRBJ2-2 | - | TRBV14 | TGTGCCAGCAGCCAAGGAGGGTCTGGGGAGCTGTTTTTT | CASSQGGSGELFF
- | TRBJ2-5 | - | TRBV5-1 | TGCGCCAGCAGCTTGGTGGGGGGGCTCCATTACCAAGAGACCCAGTACTTC | CASSLVGGLHYQETQYF
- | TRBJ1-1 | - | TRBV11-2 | TGTGCCAGCAGCTTAGGCTTTGGGTCCGAGGCTGAAGCTTTCTTT | CASSLGFGSEAEAFF
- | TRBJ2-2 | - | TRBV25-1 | TGTGCCAGCCGAACCAGGACAGCGAACACCGGGGAGCTGTTTTTT | CASRTRTANTGELFF
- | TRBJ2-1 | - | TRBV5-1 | TGCGCCAGCAGCTTGGTTAGCGTTCCCATCGTCGATGAGCAGTTCTTC | CASSLVSVPIVDEQFF
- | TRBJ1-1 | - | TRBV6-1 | TGTGCCAGCAGCGCGTTCCGGGGTAACACTGAAGCTTTCTTT | CASSAFRGNTEAFF
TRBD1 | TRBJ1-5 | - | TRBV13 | TGTGCCAGCAGCTCCCGGGACAGGGATGGCAATCAGCCCCAGCATTTT | CASSSRDRDGNQPQHF
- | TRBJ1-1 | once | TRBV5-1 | TGCGCCAGCAGCCCGGGATCGGGGGGCGCTGAAGCTTTCTTT | CASSPGSGGAEAFF
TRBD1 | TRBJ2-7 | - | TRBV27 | TGTGCCAGCAGTTTATCCAGGACAGGGTCCTACGAGCAGTACTTC | CASSLSRTGSYEQYF
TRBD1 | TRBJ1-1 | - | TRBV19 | TGTGCCAGTAGTATTTCTGGGACAGGGAGAACTGAAGCTTTCTTT | CASSISGTGRTEAFF
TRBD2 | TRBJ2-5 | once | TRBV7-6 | TGTGCCAGCAGCTTAGGGCGGGGGGACCAAGAGACCCAGTACTTC | CASSLGRGDQETQYF
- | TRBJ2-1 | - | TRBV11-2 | TGTGCCAGCAGCTTTACAGGGTACTACAATGAGCAGTTCTTC | CASSFTGYYNEQFF
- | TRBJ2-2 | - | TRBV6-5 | TGTGCCAGCAACCCAGGGGCCGGGGAGCTGTTTTTT | CASNPGAGELFF
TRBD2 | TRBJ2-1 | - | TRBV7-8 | TGTGCCAGCAGCTCTCGCGGGAGTACCTACAATGAGCAGTTCTTC | CASSSRGSTYNEQFF
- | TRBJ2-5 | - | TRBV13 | TGTGCCAGCAGCCATTGGGGGGGCGAAGAGACCCAGTACTTC | CASSHWGGEETQYF
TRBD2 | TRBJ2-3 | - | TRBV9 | TGTGCCAGCAGCGTAGACCGAATACCCGGACTAGCGGGACCAGATACGCAGTATTTT | CASSVDRIPGLAGPDTQYF
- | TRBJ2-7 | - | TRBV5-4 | TGTGCCAGCAGCTTGGCTTCTAGTAATTCCGGCGAGCAGTACTTC | CASSLASSNSGEQYF
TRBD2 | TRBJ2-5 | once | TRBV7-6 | TGTGCCAGCAGCTCTCTAGCGGGGGTGCCGAAAGAGACCCAGTACTTC | CASSSLAGVPKETQYF
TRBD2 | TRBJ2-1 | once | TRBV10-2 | TGCGCCAGCACCCCGGGAGGGACCTACAATGAGCAGTTCTTC | CASTPGGTYNEQFF
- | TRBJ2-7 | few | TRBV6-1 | TGTGCCAGCAGTGGACTTACAGGTCAACCACTCTACGAGCAGTACTTC | CASSGLTGQPLYEQYF
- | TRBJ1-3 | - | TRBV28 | TGTGCCACTTCGGGTGTCTCTGGAAACACCATATATTTT | CATSGVSGNTIYF
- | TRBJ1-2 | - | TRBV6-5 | TGTGCCAGCAGCTATCGTTCGGAGGGAACAGCCACCTTC | CASSYRSEGTATF
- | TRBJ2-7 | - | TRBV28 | TGTGCCAGCAGTTTATCGGGGTTGGGGTTCTACGAGCAGTACTTC | CASSLSGLGFYEQYF
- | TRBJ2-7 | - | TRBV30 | TGTGCCTGGAGTGCAGTGGCAGGGAACGGCGTGGGGGAGCAGTACTTC | CAWSAVAGNGVGEQYF
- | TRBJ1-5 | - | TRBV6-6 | TGTGCCAGCAGCGCCTATAGCAATCAGCCCCAGCATTTT | CASSAYSNQPQHF
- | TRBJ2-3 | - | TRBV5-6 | TGTGCCAGCAGCTTGGGCGATCCACCATTCACAGATACGCAGTATTTT | CASSLGDPPFTDTQYF
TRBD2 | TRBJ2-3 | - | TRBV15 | TGTGCCACCAGCAGAGATAAAAGGACTAGCGGGAGGATGTTTAGCACAGATACGCAGTATTTT | CATSRDKRTSGRMFSTDTQYF
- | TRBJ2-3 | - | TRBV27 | TGTGCCAGCCGAAGAGCAGGGTCAGATACGCAGTATTTT | CASRRAGSDTQYF
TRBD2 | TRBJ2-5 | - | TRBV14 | TGTGCCAGCAGCCAAGATCGGGATAGCGGGGTGTCGTGGGAGACCCAGTACTTC | CASSQDRDSGVSWETQYF